Listed here are 5 T cell receptor beta chains from one sample, sequenced in a study of blood T cell repertoires in COVID-19. Sequenced by immunoSEQ multiplex PCR; TCRdb stores in-frame clones only, minus some. The sample lists over 70,000 clones; about four fifths were seen once. Source material: peripheral blood. The receptors were sampled from a woman aged 55-75 years with acute or convalescent COVID-19.

The rearrangement links TRBV19 to TRBJ2-7; weak D call: TRBD1 (6 bases). V lost 3 bases and J 4 bases, leaving 10 bases between the germline ends. The germline gives CDR1 LNHDA, CDR2 SQIVND (reference sequence). The length of the CDR3 is 13 residues. The CDR3 nucleotides read TGTGCCAGTAGTATGGACAGTTTTTACGAGCAGTACTTC. Residues: CASSMDSFYEQYF. Full variable domain (rest looked up from reference TRBV19 and TRBJ2-7): DGGITQSPKYLFRKEGQNVTLSCEQNLNHDAMYWYRQDPGQGLRLIYYSQIVNDFQKGDIAEGYSVSREKKESFPLTVTSAQKNPTAFYLCASSMDSFYEQYFGPGTRLTVT.

The rearrangement links TRBV9 to TRBJ2-5; TRBD2 is a possible D gene (7 bases). The CDR3 is made up of 15 amino acids. The V gene's germline CDR1 is SGDLS and CDR2 YYNGEE. Trimming shortened V by 10 bases and J by 5 bases, and 24 bases separated the two germline ends. CDR3 DNA: TGTGCCCGCGGGGGAGGGGGAGTAAACCGGGAGACCCAGTACTTC. It translates to CARGGGGVNRETQYF. The variable domain in full, with the rest retrieved from reference TRBV9 and TRBJ2-5, is DSGVTQTPKHLITATGQRVTLRCSPRSGDLSVYWYQQSLDQGLQFLIQYYNGEERAKGNILERFSAQQFPDLHSELNLSSLELGDSALYFCARGGGGVNRETQYFGPGTRLLVL.

This sequence joins TRBV3-1 (or the pseudogene TRBV3-2) and TRBJ1-5; D gene ambiguous. Trimming left V 1 base short and J 5 bases short, with 6 bases between. The germline gives CDR1 LGHDT, CDR2 YNNKEL (reference sequence). The CDR3 totals 13 residues. CDR3 nucleotide sequence: TGTGCCAGCAGCCAAGGAGACTATCAGCCCCAGCATTTT. It yields the protein CASSQGDYQPQHF.

The rearrangement links TRBV7-7 to TRBJ2-1, with D maybe TRBD2 (5 bases). Trimming took 1 base from V and 10 from J, leaving 11 bases between them. CDR1 is SSHAT, CDR2 FNYEAQ, per germline (reference sequence). The CDR3 totals 13 residues. The CDR3 nucleotides read TGTGCCAGCAGCTTAGGGAAGGTAGCGGAGCAGTTCTTC. This encodes CASSLGKVAEQFF.

This clone was seen a handful of times. The chain recombines TRBV5-1 with TRBJ2-3; D might be TRBD2 (5 bases). The CDR3 loop spans 15 amino acids. V was cut by 1 base and J by 2 bases, with 11 bases left in between. CDR1 and CDR2 from the germline V gene are SGHRS and YFSETQ. CDR3 nucleotide sequence: TGCGCCAGCAGCTTGATCGGGGAAAACACAGATACGCAGTATTTT. Its protein product is CASSLIGENTDTQYF.